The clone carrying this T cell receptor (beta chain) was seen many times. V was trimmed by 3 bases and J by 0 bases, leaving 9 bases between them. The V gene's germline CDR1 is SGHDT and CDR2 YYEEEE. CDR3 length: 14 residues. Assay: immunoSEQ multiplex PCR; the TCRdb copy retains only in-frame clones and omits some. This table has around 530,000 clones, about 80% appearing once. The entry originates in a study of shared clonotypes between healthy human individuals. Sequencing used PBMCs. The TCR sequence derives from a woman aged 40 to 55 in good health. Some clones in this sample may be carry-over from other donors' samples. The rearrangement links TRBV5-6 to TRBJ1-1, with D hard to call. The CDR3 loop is CASSWFGMNTEAFF. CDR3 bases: TGTGCCAGCAGCTGGTTCGGGATGAACACTGAAGCTTTCTTT.